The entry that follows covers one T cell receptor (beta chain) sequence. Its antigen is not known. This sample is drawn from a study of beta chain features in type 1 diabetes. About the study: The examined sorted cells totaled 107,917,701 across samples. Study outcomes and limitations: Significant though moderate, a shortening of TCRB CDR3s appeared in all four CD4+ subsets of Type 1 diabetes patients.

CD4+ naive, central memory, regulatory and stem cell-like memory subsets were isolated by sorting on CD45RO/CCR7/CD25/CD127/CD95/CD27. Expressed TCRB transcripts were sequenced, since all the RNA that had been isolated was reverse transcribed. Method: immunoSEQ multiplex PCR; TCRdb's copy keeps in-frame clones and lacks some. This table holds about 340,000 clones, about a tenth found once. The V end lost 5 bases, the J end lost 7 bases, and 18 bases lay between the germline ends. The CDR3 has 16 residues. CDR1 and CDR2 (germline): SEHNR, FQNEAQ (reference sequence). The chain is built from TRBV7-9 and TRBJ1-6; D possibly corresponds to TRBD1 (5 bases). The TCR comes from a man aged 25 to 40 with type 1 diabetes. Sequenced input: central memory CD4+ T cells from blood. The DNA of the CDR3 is TGTGCCAGCAGCCCCTCGGGGCAGGGAAAGAATTCACCCCTCCACTTT. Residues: CASSPSGQGKNSPLHF.